A selection of T cell receptor beta chains follows, all from one sample in a study of cytomegalovirus exposure and HLA in healthy donors. Generated by immunoSEQ multiplex PCR, the TCRdb table keeps only in-frame clones and is missing some. In the table there are some 140,000 clones, 82% of which are singletons. The sequencing sample was made of PBMCs. These receptors all come from a woman aged 45-65 years in good health and CMV-seropositive. Each CDR3 is given with its conserved first and last residue. The order of the fields is CDR3 protein, CDR3 DNA, J gene, D gene, clone size, V gene. The D gene is left open where the match is weak. Clone size is stated in some rows and not others, as once, few, many or a class when expanded.

CDR3aa: CASKFLAGGHYEQYF; CDR3nt: TGTGCCAGCAAGTTCCTAGCGGGGGGACACTACGAGCAGTACTTC; j_gene: TRBJ2-7; d_gene: TRBD2; abundance: NA; v_gene: TRBV6-5
CDR3aa: CASSSSRYSGGRVDTQYF; CDR3nt: TGTGCCAGCAGCTCATCACGATATAGCGGGGGGAGGGTGGATACGCAGTATTTT; j_gene: TRBJ2-3; d_gene: TRBD2; abundance: NA; v_gene: TRBV13
CDR3aa: CASSHSGGGPDTQYF; CDR3nt: TGTGCCAGCAGTCATAGCGGGGGGGGCCCAGATACGCAGTATTTT; j_gene: TRBJ2-3; d_gene: TRBD2; abundance: few; v_gene: TRBV7-9
CDR3aa: CASSSGGGSMTNYGYTF; CDR3nt: TGTGCCAGCAGCTCAGGGGGCGGGTCGATGACTAACTATGGCTACACCTTC; j_gene: TRBJ1-2; d_gene: TRBD1; abundance: NA; v_gene: TRBV5-4
CDR3aa: CASGWAGTVGGYTF; CDR3nt: TGTGCTAGTGGTTGGGCGGGTACAGTCGGTGGCTACACCTTC; j_gene: TRBJ1-2; d_gene: NA; abundance: NA; v_gene: TRBV12-5
CDR3aa: CASSKTSGRPYEQYF; CDR3nt: TGTGCCAGCAGCAAGACTAGCGGGAGGCCCTACGAGCAGTACTTC; j_gene: TRBJ2-7; d_gene: TRBD2; abundance: few; v_gene: TRBV6-5
CDR3aa: CASSTDRGGEQFF; CDR3nt: TGTGCCAGTAGTACTGACAGGGGCGGTGAGCAGTTCTTC; j_gene: TRBJ2-1; d_gene: TRBD1; abundance: NA; v_gene: TRBV19
CDR3aa: CASSGQTYNEQFF; CDR3nt: TGCGCCAGCTCGGGACAGACCTACAATGAGCAGTTCTTC; j_gene: TRBJ2-1; d_gene: TRBD1; abundance: once; v_gene: TRBV10-1
CDR3aa: CASSLRYGASGNTIYF; CDR3nt: TGCGCCAGCAGCCTCAGATACGGAGCCTCTGGAAACACCATATATTTT; j_gene: TRBJ1-3; d_gene: NA; abundance: NA; v_gene: TRBV4-3
CDR3aa: CASSPAGISPNQPQHF; CDR3nt: TGCGCCAGCAGCCCAGCGGGGATATCCCCTAATCAGCCCCAGCATTTT; j_gene: TRBJ1-5; d_gene: NA; abundance: NA; v_gene: TRBV4-1
CDR3aa: CAIRGSGRPPYEQYF; CDR3nt: TGTGCCATCAGAGGCAGCGGGAGGCCCCCCTACGAGCAGTACTTC; j_gene: TRBJ2-7; d_gene: TRBD2; abundance: NA; v_gene: TRBV10-3